This T cell receptor (beta chain) stems from a study of control samples from healthy donors and cancer patients. Profiled with immunoSEQ multiplex PCR; TCRdb holds only in-frame clones, not every one. In the table there are a few hundred thousand clones, around 90% of which are singletons. In germline, CDR1 is SGHDN, CDR2 FVKESK. V shed 3 bases, J shed 2 bases, and the junction held 3 bases outside the gene matches. The CDR3 loop spans 15 amino acids. This TCR derives from a man aged 40-49 years with head and neck cancer. The chain is built from TRBV14 and TRBJ2-1; 8 bases align to TRBD1. Source material: PBMCs. The CDR3 DNA reads TGTGCCAGCAGCCAGGTACAGGGGGCCTACAATGAGCAGTTCTTC. Translated, it gives CASSQVQGAYNEQFF.